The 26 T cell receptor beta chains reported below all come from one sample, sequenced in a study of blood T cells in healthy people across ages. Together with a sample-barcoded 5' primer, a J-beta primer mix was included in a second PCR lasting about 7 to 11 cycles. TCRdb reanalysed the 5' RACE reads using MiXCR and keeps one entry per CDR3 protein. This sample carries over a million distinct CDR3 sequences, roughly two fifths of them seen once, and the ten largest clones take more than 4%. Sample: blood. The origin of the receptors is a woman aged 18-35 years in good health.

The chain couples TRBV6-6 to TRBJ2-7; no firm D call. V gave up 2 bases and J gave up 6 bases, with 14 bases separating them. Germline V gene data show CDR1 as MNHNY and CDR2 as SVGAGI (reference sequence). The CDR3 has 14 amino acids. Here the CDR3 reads CASSYGLDSVEQYF. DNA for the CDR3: TGTGCCAGCAGTTACGGGCTAGATTCGGTCGAGCAGTACTTC.

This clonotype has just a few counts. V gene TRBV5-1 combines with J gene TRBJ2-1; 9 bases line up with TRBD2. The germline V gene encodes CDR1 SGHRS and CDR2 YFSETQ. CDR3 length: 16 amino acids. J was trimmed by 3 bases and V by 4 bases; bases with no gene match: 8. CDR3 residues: CASSVTSGVNYNEQFF. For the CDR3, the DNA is TGCGCCAGCAGCGTGACTAGCGGAGTAAACTACAATGAGCAGTTCTTC.

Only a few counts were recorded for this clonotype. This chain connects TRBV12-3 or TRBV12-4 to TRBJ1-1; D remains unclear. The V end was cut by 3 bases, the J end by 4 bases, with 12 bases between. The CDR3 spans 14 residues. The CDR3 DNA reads TGTGCCAGCAGTTTGGACGCGAGGGTCACTGAAGCTTTCTTT. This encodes CASSLDARVTEAFF.

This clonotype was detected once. The CDR3 region has the DNA TGTGCCAGCAGAAGACTAGCGGGAGCCCCCGAGCGAGATACGCAGTATTTT. It yields the protein CASRRLAGAPERDTQYF. This chain links TRBV6-2 or TRBV6-3 with TRBJ2-3; TRBD2 agrees at 12 bases. With V trimmed by 6 bases and J by 5 bases, 12 bases remained unmatched. This CDR3 region has 17 residues. Germline V gene sequence: CDR1 MNHEY, CDR2 SVGEGT.

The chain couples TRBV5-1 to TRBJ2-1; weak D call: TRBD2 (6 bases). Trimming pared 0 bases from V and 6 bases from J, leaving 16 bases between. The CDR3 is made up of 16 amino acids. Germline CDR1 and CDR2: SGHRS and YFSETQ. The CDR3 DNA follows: TGCGCCAGCAGCTTGGCAGGAGCGACTAGATCCAATGAGCAGTTCTTC. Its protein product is CASSLAGATRSNEQFF. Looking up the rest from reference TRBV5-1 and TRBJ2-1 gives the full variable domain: KAGVTQTPRYLIKTRGQQVTLSCSPISGHRSVSWYQQTPGQGLQFLFEYFSETQRNKGNFPGRFSGRQFSNSRSEMNVSTLELGDSALYLCASSLAGATRSNEQFFGPGTRLTVL.

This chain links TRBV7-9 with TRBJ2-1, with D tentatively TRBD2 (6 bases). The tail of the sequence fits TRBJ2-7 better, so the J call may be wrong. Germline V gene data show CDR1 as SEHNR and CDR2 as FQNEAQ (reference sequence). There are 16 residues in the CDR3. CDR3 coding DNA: TGTGCCAGCACCCCACCCGGGGGAAGCTCCTACAATGAGCAGTACTTC. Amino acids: CASTPPGGSSYNEQYF.

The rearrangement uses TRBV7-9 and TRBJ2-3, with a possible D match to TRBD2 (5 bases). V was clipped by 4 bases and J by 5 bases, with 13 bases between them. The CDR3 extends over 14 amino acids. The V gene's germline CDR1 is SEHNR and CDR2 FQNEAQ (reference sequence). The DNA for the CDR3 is TGTGCCAGCAGCTCGTGGCTAGCACAAGATACGCAGTATTTT. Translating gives CASSSWLAQDTQYF.

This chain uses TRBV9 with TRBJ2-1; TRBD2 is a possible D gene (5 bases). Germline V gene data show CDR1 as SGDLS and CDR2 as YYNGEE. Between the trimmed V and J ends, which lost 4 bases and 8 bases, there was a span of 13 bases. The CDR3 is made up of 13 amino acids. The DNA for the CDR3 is TGTGCCAGCAGCCCCCGGGGAGACCATGAGCAGTTCTTC. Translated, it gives CASSPRGDHEQFF. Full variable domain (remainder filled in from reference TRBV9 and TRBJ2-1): DSGVTQTPKHLITATGQRVTLRCSPRSGDLSVYWYQQSLDQGLQFLIQYYNGEERAKGNILERFSAQQFPDLHSELNLSSLELGDSALYFCASSPRGDHEQFFGPGTRLTVL.

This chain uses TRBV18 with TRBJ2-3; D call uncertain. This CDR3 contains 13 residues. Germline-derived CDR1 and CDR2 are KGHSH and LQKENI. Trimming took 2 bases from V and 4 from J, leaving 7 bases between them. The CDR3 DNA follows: TGTGCCAGCTCACCATCCTACGCAGATACGCAGTATTTT. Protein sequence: CASSPSYADTQYF.

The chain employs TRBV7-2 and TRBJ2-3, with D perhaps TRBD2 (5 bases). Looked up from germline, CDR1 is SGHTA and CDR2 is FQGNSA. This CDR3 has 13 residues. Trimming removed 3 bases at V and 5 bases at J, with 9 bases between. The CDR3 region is CASSFQREDTQYF. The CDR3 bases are TGTGCCAGCAGCTTTCAACGGGAAGATACGCAGTATTTT.

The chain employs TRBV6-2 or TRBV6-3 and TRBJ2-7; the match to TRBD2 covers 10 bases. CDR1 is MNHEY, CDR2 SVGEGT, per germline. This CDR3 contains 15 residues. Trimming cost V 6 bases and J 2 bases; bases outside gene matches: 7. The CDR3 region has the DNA TGTGCCAGCAGAAGGGGAGCGGGAGGGGCCTACGAGCAGTACTTC. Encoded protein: CASRRGAGGAYEQYF.

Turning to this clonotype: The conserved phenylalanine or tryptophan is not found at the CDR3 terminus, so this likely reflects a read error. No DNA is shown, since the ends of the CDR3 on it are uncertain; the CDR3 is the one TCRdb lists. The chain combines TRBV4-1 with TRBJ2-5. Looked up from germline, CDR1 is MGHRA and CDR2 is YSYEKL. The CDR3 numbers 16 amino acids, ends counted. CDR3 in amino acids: CASSQVRAIDGYTFGS.

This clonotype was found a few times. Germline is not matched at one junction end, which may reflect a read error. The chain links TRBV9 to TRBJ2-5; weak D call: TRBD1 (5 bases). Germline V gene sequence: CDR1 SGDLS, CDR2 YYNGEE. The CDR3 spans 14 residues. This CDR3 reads CASSVEGVQETQYF. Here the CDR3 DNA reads TGTGCCAGCAGCGTAGAAGGGGTCCAAGAGACTCAGTACTTC.

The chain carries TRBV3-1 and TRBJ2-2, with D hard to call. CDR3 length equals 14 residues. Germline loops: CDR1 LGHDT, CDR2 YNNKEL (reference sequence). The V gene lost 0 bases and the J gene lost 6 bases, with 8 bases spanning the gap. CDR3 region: CASSQDKRSGELFF. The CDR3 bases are TGTGCCAGCAGCCAAGATAAACGGTCCGGGGAGCTGTTTTTT.

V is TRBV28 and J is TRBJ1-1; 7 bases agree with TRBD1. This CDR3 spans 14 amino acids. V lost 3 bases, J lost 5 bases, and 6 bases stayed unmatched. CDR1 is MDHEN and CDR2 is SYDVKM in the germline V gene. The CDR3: CASSFYRGRTEAFF. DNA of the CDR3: TGTGCCAGCAGTTTCTACAGGGGTAGGACTGAAGCTTTCTTT.

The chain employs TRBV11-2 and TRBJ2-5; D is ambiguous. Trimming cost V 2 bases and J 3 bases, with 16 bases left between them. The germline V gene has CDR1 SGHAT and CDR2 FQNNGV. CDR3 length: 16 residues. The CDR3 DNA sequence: TGTGCCAGCAGCTTAAGCCCCAACGACGGAGAAGAGACCCAGTACTTC. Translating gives CASSLSPNDGEETQYF. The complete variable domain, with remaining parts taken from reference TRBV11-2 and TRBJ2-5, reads EAGVAQSPRYKIIEKRQSVAFWCNPISGHATLYWYQQILGQGPKLLIQFQNNGVVDDSQLPKDRFSAERLKGVDSTLKIQPAKLEDSAVYLCASSLSPNDGEETQYFGPGTRLLVL.

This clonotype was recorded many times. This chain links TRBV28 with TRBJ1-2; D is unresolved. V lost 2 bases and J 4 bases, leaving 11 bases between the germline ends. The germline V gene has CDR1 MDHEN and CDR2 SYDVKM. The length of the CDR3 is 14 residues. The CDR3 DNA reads TGTGCCAGCAGTTTACTTGACTTCTCCTATGGCTACACCTTC. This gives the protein CASSLLDFSYGYTF.

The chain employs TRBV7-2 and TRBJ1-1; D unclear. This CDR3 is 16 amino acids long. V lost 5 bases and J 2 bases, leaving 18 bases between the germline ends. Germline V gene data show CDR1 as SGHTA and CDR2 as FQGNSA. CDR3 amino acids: CASSPPRLETNTEAFF. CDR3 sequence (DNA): TGTGCCAGCAGCCCACCCAGGCTGGAGACAAACACTGAAGCTTTCTTT.

The CDR3 coding sequence is TGTGCCAGCAGTTACCAAGCGGACTACAATGAGCAGTTCTTC. Translation gives CASSYQADYNEQFF. The chain links TRBV6-5 to TRBJ2-1; D is possibly TRBD2 (5 bases). Per germline, CDR1 MNHEY and CDR2 SVGAGI. Trimming stripped 2 bases from V and 3 bases from J, with 8 bases between. This CDR3 comprises 14 residues.

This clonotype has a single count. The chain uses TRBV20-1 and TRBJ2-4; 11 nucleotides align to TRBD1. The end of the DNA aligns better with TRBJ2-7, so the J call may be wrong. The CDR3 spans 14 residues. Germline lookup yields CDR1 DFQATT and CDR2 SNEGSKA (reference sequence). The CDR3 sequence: CSARAGQGADEQYF. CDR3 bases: TGCAGTGCTAGGGCTGGACAGGGGGCCGACGAGCAGTACTTC.

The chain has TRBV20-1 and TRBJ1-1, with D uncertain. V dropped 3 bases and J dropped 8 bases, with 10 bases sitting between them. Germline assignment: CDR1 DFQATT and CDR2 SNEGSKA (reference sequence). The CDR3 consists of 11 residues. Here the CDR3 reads CSARLVREAFF. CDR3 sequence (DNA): TGCAGTGCTAGGTTGGTCAGGGAAGCTTTCTTT.

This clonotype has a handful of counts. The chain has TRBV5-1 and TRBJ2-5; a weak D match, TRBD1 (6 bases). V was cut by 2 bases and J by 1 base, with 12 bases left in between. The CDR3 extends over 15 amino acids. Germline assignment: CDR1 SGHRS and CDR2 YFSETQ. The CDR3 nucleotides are TGCGCCAGCAGCTTCAGACAGGACCGCCAAGAGACCCAGTACTTC. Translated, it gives CASSFRQDRQETQYF.

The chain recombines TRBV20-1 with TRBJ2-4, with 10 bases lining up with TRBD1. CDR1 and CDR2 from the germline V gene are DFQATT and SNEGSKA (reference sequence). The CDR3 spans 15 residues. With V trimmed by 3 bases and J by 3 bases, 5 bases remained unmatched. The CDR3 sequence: CSARGQGFGKNIQYF. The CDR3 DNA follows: TGCAGTGCTAGGGGACAGGGGTTTGGCAAAAACATTCAGTACTTC.

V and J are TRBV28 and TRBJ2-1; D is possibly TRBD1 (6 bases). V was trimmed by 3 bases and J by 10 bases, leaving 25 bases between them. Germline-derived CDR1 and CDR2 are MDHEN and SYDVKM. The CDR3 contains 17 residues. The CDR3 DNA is TGTGCCAGCAGTTTCGAGGCGACAGGCGAGGTGGGTTACGAGCAGTTCTTC. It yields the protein CASSFEATGEVGYEQFF.

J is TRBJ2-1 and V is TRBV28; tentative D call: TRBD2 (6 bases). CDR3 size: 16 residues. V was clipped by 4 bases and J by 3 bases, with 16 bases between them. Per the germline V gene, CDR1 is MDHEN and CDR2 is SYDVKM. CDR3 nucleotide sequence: TGTGCCAGCAGTTCGGCTATAGCGGAGCACTACAATGAGCAGTTCTTC. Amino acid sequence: CASSSAIAEHYNEQFF.

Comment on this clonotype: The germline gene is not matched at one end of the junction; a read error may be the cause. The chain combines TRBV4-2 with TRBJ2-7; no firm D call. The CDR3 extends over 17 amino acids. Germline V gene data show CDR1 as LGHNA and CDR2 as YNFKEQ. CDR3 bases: TGTGCCTGCAGCCAAGATTCTGCAGAGTATACTCCCTACGAGCAGTACTTC. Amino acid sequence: CACSQDSAEYTPYEQYF.